This is a list of T cell receptor beta chains from one sample in a study of shared clonotypes between healthy human individuals. Assay: immunoSEQ multiplex PCR; the TCRdb copy retains only in-frame clones and omits some. The repertoire holds around 2.1 million clones, with approximately 94% as singletons. The sequenced sample was naive CD8+ T cells from PBMCs. The source is a man aged 18 to 30 in good health. Some clones in this sample may be carry-over from other donors' samples. Both conserved end residues are part of each CDR3. Fields, in order: D gene, V gene, J gene, clone size, CDR3 DNA, CDR3 protein. A D gene is named only where the DNA matches it firmly. Some rows mark clone size as missing; the rest say once, few, many or name a class of expanded clone.

.	TRBV6-1	TRBJ2-7	.	TGTGCCAGCAGTGAAGCGACAGGAGTTACGTACGAGCAGTACTTC	CASSEATGVTYEQYF
.	TRBV27	TRBJ1-5	.	TGTGCCAGCAGTCTCCATCCGCATCAGCCCCAGCATTTT	CASSLHPHQPQHF
.	TRBV6-5	TRBJ2-2	once	TGTGCCAGCAGCCCAAGGACATACAACACCGGGGAGCTGTTTTTT	CASSPRTYNTGELFF
.	TRBV14	TRBJ1-4	once	TGTGCCAGCAGCCGACGGGGTAGAAATGAAAAACTGTTTTTT	CASSRRGRNEKLFF
TRBD1	TRBV7-6	TRBJ2-5	.	TGTGCCAGCAGCTTAGAGGGGGCTTCGAAGGCCAGAGAGACCCAGTACTTC	CASSLEGASKARETQYF
.	TRBV28	TRBJ1-2	.	TGTGCCAGCAGTCCATCTAACTATGGCTACACCTTC	CASSPSNYGYTF
.	TRBV7-9	TRBJ2-2	few	TGTGCCAGCAGCTTAGCATCGAACCCCGGGGAGCTGTTTTTT	CASSLASNPGELFF
.	TRBV9	TRBJ2-3	.	TGTGCCAGCAGCCCCGGTCGGGGAGAGAGCACAGATACGCAGTATTTT	CASSPGRGESTDTQYF
.	TRBV14	TRBJ1-2	once	TGTGCCAGCAGCCAACAGGGAAACTATGGCTACACCTTC	CASSQQGNYGYTF
.	TRBV4-3	TRBJ2-7	.	TGCGCCAGCAGCCAATTTATAGCAACCTACGAGCAGTACTTC	CASSQFIATYEQYF
.	TRBV27	TRBJ2-1	once	TGTGCCAGCAGTTTTCCGGGGGCGACCTACAATGAGCAGTTCTTC	CASSFPGATYNEQFF
TRBD1	TRBV5-1	TRBJ1-4	.	TGCGCCAGCGGACAGGGGACGGATTATAATGAAAAACTGTTTTTT	CASGQGTDYNEKLFF